The 6 T cell receptor beta chains presented below share a single source sample, sequenced in a study of spatial heterogeneity in lung cancer. Study-level points and caveats: Higher tumor mutation counts went along with higher counts of expanded intratumoral alpha and beta TCRs.

In TCRdb, the 5' RACE reads were re-called with MiXCR into one record per CDR3 protein. Here the sample spans some 96,000 distinct CDR3 sequences, 3.5% to 5% being singletons. Documented time point: sample taken at primary tumor resection. Their specific antigens are unknown. The source material was lung tumor tissue, sampled at surgery. Receptors originate from a male donor with early-stage non-small cell lung cancer.

This clonotype was seen more than once but under ten times. The chain combines TRBV6-6 with TRBJ2-4, with 8 bases identical to TRBD2. V shed 7 bases, J shed 9 bases, and the junction held 11 bases outside the gene matches. The CDR3 is made up of 14 amino acids. The V gene's germline CDR1 is MNHNY and CDR2 SVGAGI (reference sequence). The CDR3 loop reads CASNLPGLGGIQYF. In DNA form, the CDR3 reads TGTGCCAGCAACTTACCGGGACTAGGGGGCATTCAGTACTTC.

This clonotype was seen only a few times. V is TRBV5-1 and J is TRBJ2-1; a weak D match, TRBD2 (5 bases). The CDR3 consists of 14 residues. Germline V gene data show CDR1 as SGHRS and CDR2 as YFSETQ. The V gene lost 0 bases and the J gene lost 3 bases, with 7 bases spanning the gap. DNA for the CDR3: TGCGCCAGCAGCTTGGATACTAGCTACAATGAGCAGTTCTTC. This codes for CASSLDTSYNEQFF.

The table lists this clonotype with many counts. CDR3 bases: TGTGCCAGCTCACCACCGTACAGGGAGGATGGCTACACCTTC. As protein: CASSPPYREDGYTF. This rearrangement joins TRBV18 to TRBJ1-2, with D possibly matching TRBD1 (6 bases). CDR3 size: 14 residues. V was clipped by 0 bases and J by 6 bases, with 11 bases between them. Germline CDR1 reads KGHSH; CDR2 reads LQKENI.

This rearrangement joins TRBV7-9 to TRBJ1-6; D call uncertain. CDR1 is SEHNR and CDR2 is FQNEAQ in the germline V gene (reference sequence). The CDR3 runs 15 residues. The V and J ends lost 5 bases and 12 bases respectively, with 20 bases between them. CDR3 protein: CASSHPLDGRGPLHF. Here the CDR3 DNA reads TGTGCCAGCAGCCATCCCCTCGACGGTCGAGGACCCCTCCACTTT.

This clonotype occurred many times. This sequence joins TRBV28 and TRBJ2-5; 10 positions agree with TRBD2. The ends lost 6 bases at V and 9 bases at J; junction bases unmatched: 10. This CDR3 region has 14 residues. Germline loops: CDR1 MDHEN, CDR2 SYDVKM. The CDR3 reads CASRPRLAGRAQYF. CDR3 coding DNA: TGTGCCAGCAGACCAAGACTAGCGGGCAGGGCCCAGTACTTC.

This clonotype was counted at least ten times. The J gene is TRBJ2-2, the V gene TRBV29-1; possible D gene TRBD1, 5 bases. The CDR3 contains 15 residues. V was cut by 6 bases and J by 4 bases, with 18 bases left in between. Germline V gene lookup returns CDR1 SQVTM and CDR2 ANQGSEA. The CDR3 reads CSVRQGNALTGELFF. CDR3 nucleotides: TGCAGCGTCAGGCAGGGAAACGCTCTCACCGGGGAGCTGTTTTTT.